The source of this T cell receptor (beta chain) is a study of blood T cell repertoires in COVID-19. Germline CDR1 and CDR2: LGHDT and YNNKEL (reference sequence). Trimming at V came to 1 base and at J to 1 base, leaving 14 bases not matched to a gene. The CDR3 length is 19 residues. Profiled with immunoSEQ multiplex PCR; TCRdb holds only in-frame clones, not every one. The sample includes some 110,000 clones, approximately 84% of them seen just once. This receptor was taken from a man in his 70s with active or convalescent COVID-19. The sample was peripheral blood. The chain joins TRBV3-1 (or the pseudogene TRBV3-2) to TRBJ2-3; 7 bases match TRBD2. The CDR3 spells CASSQGLRLAYGGTDTQYF. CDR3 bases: TGTGCCAGCAGCCAAGGTTTAAGACTAGCATACGGGGGCACAGATACGCAGTATTTT.